One and the same sample provided the 4 T cell receptor beta chains below, sequenced in a study of type 1 regulatory T cells. Each CDR3 protein is one row after TCRdb ran MiXCR on the reads. The sample shows over 14,000 distinct CDR3 sequences, roughly an eighth of them seen only once. Their antigen targets remain unknown. The sample was cultured T cells, either the whole culture or a sorted T cell fraction (not recorded which). Receptor source: a human donor in good health.

This clonotype has ten or more counts. This rearrangement joins TRBV27 to TRBJ2-5, with a possible D match to TRBD2 (6 bases). Germline assignment: CDR1 MNHEY and CDR2 SMNVEV (reference sequence). The CDR3 covers 13 residues. V lost 3 bases and J 7 bases, leaving 12 bases between the germline ends. This chain's CDR3 is CASSLEGSGTQYF. CDR3 nucleotides: TGTGCCAGCAGTTTGGAGGGCTCAGGGACCCAGTACTTC.

This clonotype came up a few times. One junction end does not reproduce the germline sequence, and a read error may be involved. The rearrangement joins TRBV18 to TRBJ1-1; the D is unclear. Germline CDR1 is KGHSH and CDR2 is LQKENI. This CDR3 contains 12 residues. Here the CDR3 reads CASSRSNSEAFF. CDR3 sequence (DNA): TGTGCCAGCTCTAGATCCAACAGTGAAGCTTTCTTT.

This clonotype showed up many times. The CDR3 loop reads CASSLTGPVNYGYTF. The CDR3 region has the DNA TGTGCCAGCAGCTTGACAGGGCCAGTAAACTATGGCTACACCTTC. The V call is TRBV5-5, the J call TRBJ1-2; tentatively, D is TRBD1 (6 bases). CDR3 length equals 15 residues. With 1 base removed from V and 2 bases from J, the gap between germline ends came to 12 bases. CDR1 is SGHKS, CDR2 YYEKEE, per germline (reference sequence).

In the case of this clonotype: This could be a read error, since a much larger clone is one nucleotide away. The chain carries TRBV24-1 and TRBJ1-1; D is unclear. In germline, CDR1 is KGHDR, CDR2 SFDVKD. The CDR3 has 13 amino acids. CDR3 loop: CTTSDFQNTEAFF. CDR3 sequence (DNA): TGTACCACCAGTGATTTTCAGAACACTGAAGCTTTCTTT.